This T cell receptor beta chain is drawn from a study of T cell changes during pregnancy in multiple sclerosis. Produced via immunoSEQ multiplex PCR; TCRdb's table is partial and in-frame only. This table has nearly 60,000 clones, roughly nine tenths appearing once. This CDR3 contains 14 residues. Losses at the gene ends were 1 base for V and 6 bases for J; bases not matched to a gene: 4. Per germline, CDR1 SGHNT and CDR2 YENEEA. This sample comprised CD4+ T cells from peripheral blood mononuclear cells, obtained after pregnancy. The sequence derives from a female donor in good health, enrolled as a control in a pregnancy study. The rearrangement links TRBV11-3 to TRBJ1-2, with TRBD1 matching 8 bases. CDR3 residues: CASSLGQGAHGYTF. CDR3 sequence (DNA): TGTGCCAGCAGCTTAGGCCAGGGGGCTCATGGCTACACCTTC.